This TCR beta chain originates from a study of metastatic and nonmetastatic thyroid tumors. At the level of the study: Comparison of repertoires was carried out across blood and tumor or nodule tissue from malignant and benign thyroid patients. Broader study findings: The study reportedly found significantly higher TCR beta diversity in malignant thyroid tumors than benign nodules, in blood and tumor.

V was trimmed by 4 bases and J by 4 bases, leaving 19 bases between them. Germline V gene lookup returns CDR1 MNHEY and CDR2 SMNVEV (reference sequence). CDR3 length equals 16 residues. Thyroid surgery took place with no prior treatment in any patient. Under the authors' procedure: Differences in CDR3 between clinicopathological groups were drawn on to build a classifier intended to discriminate distant-metastatic papillary thyroid cancer patients. TCRdb re-called the PCR reads through MiXCR. TCRdb's processing, not the authors' own work, is the source of the V and J calls. The sample includes about 39,000 clones, under 20% of them seen just once. In its sample, this clone was seen many times. Its cognate antigen is unknown.

This chain uses TRBV27 with TRBJ1-1, with D possibly being TRBD1 (6 bases). This receptor was obtained from a female donor with papillary thyroid cancer or a benign thyroid nodule (not recorded which). Some clones in this sample may be carry-over from other donors' samples. The sample taken for sequencing was tumor tissue. The CDR3 nucleotides read TGTGCCAGCAGTTCACCCAGGGGTAGGGTAGGCACTGAAGCTTTCTTT. Encoded protein: CASSSPRGRVGTEAFF.